These 15 T cell receptor beta chains came from one sample sequenced in a study of vaccination and CD4 T cells after COVID-19. Sequence data for DNA of cultured CD4+ T cells were generated by the Oncomine TCR Beta short-read assay. TCRdb reprocessed the PCR reads with MiXCR, giving one entry per CDR3 protein. The sample yields thousands of distinct CDR3 sequences, around 42% seen once. Antigen specificity for these receptors is unknown. Treatment given: approximately 9-day PBMC culture with coronavirus spike peptide pools or control peptides (ViraFEST assay). Gathering of the CD4+ T cells, from the unexposed donor, took place before the COVID-19 pandemic (2011-2018). Material: CD4+ T cells from blood, cultured in vitro. The source is a human donor in good health.

This clonotype turned up a few times. The chain carries TRBV6-1 and TRBJ2-1; D is undetermined. The CDR3 extends over 11 amino acids. The ends were cut back, 4 bases at V and 9 bases at J, with 7 bases in the middle. CDR1 is MNHNS and CDR2 is SASEGT in the germline V gene. The CDR3 nucleotides are TGTGCCAGCAGTGCCACGGGTGAGCAGTTCTTC. Its translation is CASSATGEQFF.

This clonotype was counted between two and nine times. The chain joins TRBV7-2 to TRBJ1-3; D call uncertain. CDR1 is SGHTA, CDR2 FQGNSA, per germline. This CDR3 spans 12 amino acids. The V end lost 1 base, the J end lost 4 bases, and 2 bases lay between the germline ends. The chain's CDR3 is CASSLGGNTIYF. CDR3 bases: TGTGCCAGCAGCTTAGGGGGAAACACCATATATTTT.

The chain recombines TRBV20-1 with TRBJ2-7; perhaps TRBD2 as D (5 bases). Germline values: CDR1 DFQATT, CDR2 SNEGSKA (reference sequence). Trimming left V 3 bases short and J 4 bases short, with 13 bases between. This CDR3 has 13 residues. CDR3 amino acids: CSAREATGYEQYF. CDR3 nucleotide sequence: TGCAGTGCTAGGGAGGCCACGGGGTACGAGCAGTACTTC.

The chain recombines TRBV6-5 with TRBJ2-7; D gene uncertain. Looked up from germline, CDR1 is MNHEY and CDR2 is SVGAGI. The CDR3 length is 14 residues. Deletions cut 0 bases from V and 3 bases from J, with 9 bases between. CDR3 amino acids: CASSYSLGYYEQYF. The CDR3 coding sequence is TGTGCCAGCAGTTACTCGCTGGGATACTACGAGCAGTACTTC.

This clonotype was counted a few times. The genes are TRBV10-3 and TRBJ1-2, with 7 bases that match TRBD1. V lost 6 bases, J lost 8 bases, and 9 bases stayed unmatched. The germline gives CDR1 ENHRY, CDR2 SYGVKD. The CDR3 spans 13 residues. The CDR3 nucleotides read TGTGCCATCAGCAGACAGGGAGAGGGAGGCTACACCTTC. Amino acid sequence: CAISRQGEGGYTF.

The J gene is TRBJ2-5, the V gene TRBV5-1; 9 bases match TRBD2. The CDR3 runs to 16 residues. V was clipped by 8 bases and J by 4 bases; unmatched bases: 15. CDR1 SGHRS and CDR2 YFSETQ come from the germline V gene. The CDR3 loop reads CASTTSGFPRGETQYF. The CDR3 DNA is TGCGCCAGTACGACTAGCGGATTCCCCCGGGGAGAGACCCAGTACTTC.

V is TRBV7-3 and J is TRBJ1-2; 8 bases map to TRBD1. The V and J ends lost 5 bases and 7 bases, in that order; junction bases with no gene match: 3. The CDR3 consists of 12 residues. Germline lookup yields CDR1 SGHTA and CDR2 FQGTGA. CDR3 bases: TGTGCCAGCAGCCAGGGGGCCGGTGGCTACACCTTC. Its protein is CASSQGAGGYTF.

V gene TRBV19 combines with J gene TRBJ2-3; 7 positions match TRBD1. V dropped 5 bases and J dropped 0; count of bases not matched to a gene: 2. The CDR3 extends over 14 amino acids. Per the germline V gene, CDR1 is LNHDA and CDR2 is SQIVND (reference sequence). As DNA, the CDR3 is TGTGCCAGTAGTGGACAGGATAGCACAGATACGCAGTATTTT. It yields the protein CASSGQDSTDTQYF.

This chain connects TRBV6-1 to TRBJ1-5, with TRBD1 matching over 8 bases. The V gene's germline CDR1 is MNHNS and CDR2 SASEGT. This CDR3 contains 17 residues. V lost 5 bases and J lost 4; bases outside the gene matches: 13. The CDR3 loop is CASSRLATDRVNQPQHF. DNA of the CDR3: TGTGCCAGCAGTCGACTCGCCACGGACAGGGTAAATCAGCCCCAGCATTTT.

The rearrangement joins TRBV6-5 to TRBJ2-4, with D tentatively TRBD1 (5 bases). V was pared by 0 bases and J by 8 bases, with 11 bases between. This CDR3 is 14 amino acids long. The germline gives CDR1 MNHEY, CDR2 SVGAGI. CDR3: CASSYSVRADIQYF. CDR3 sequence (DNA): TGTGCCAGCAGTTACTCGGTCAGGGCGGACATTCAGTACTTC.

The genes are TRBV7-9 and TRBJ1-2; 7 bases agree with TRBD1. Germline-derived CDR1 and CDR2 are SEHNR and FQNEAQ (reference sequence). The ends lost 1 base at V and 7 bases at J; junction bases unmatched: 3. This CDR3 region has 13 residues. The CDR3 nucleotides are TGTGCCAGCAGCTTAGGACAGGGCCCTGGCTACACCTTC. Its translation: CASSLGQGPGYTF.

This clonotype was counted only a few times. The chain carries TRBV7-9 and TRBJ1-6, with 7 bases matching TRBD1. V lost 5 bases to trimming and J lost 5 bases; unmatched junction nucleotides: 3. Germline CDR1 reads SEHNR; CDR2 reads FQNEAQ (reference sequence). This CDR3 spans 14 amino acids. The CDR3: CASSPQGNNSPLHF. Written as DNA, the CDR3 is TGTGCCAGCAGCCCACAGGGGAATAATTCACCCCTCCACTTT.

The chain uses TRBV7-2 and TRBJ2-2; 9 bases map to TRBD1. The germline gives CDR1 SGHTA, CDR2 FQGNSA. This CDR3 contains 17 residues. Unmatched junction bases numbered 12, after V lost 5 bases and J lost 5 bases. CDR3: CASSRSRDRVTTGELFF. In DNA, the CDR3 is TGTGCCAGCAGCCGGTCTCGGGACAGGGTGACTACCGGGGAGCTGTTTTTT.

The rearrangement links TRBV7-2 to TRBJ1-2; D not resolved. CDR3 length equals 16 residues. The V gene lost 5 bases and the J gene lost 4 bases, with 20 bases spanning the gap. Germline V gene lookup returns CDR1 SGHTA and CDR2 FQGNSA. The CDR3 nucleotides are TGTGCCAGCAGCCGAACGACCCTAAGAGGGCTCTATGGCTACACCTTC. Its protein is CASSRTTLRGLYGYTF.

The J gene is TRBJ1-2, the V gene TRBV2; D may be TRBD1 (6 bases). Looked up from germline, CDR1 is SNHLY and CDR2 is FYNNEI. This CDR3 has 13 amino acids. Trimming pared 10 bases from V and 5 bases from J, leaving 17 bases between. The CDR3 sequence is CATSGQLTYGYTF. The CDR3 DNA reads TGTGCCACCTCTGGACAGTTAACTTATGGCTACACCTTC. Looking up the rest from reference TRBV2 and TRBJ1-2 gives the full variable domain: EPEVTQTPSHQVTQMGQEVILRCVPISNHLYFYWYRQILGQKVEFLVSFYNNEISEKSEIFDDQFSVERPDGSNFTLKIRSTKLEDSAMYFCATSGQLTYGYTFGSGTRLTVV.